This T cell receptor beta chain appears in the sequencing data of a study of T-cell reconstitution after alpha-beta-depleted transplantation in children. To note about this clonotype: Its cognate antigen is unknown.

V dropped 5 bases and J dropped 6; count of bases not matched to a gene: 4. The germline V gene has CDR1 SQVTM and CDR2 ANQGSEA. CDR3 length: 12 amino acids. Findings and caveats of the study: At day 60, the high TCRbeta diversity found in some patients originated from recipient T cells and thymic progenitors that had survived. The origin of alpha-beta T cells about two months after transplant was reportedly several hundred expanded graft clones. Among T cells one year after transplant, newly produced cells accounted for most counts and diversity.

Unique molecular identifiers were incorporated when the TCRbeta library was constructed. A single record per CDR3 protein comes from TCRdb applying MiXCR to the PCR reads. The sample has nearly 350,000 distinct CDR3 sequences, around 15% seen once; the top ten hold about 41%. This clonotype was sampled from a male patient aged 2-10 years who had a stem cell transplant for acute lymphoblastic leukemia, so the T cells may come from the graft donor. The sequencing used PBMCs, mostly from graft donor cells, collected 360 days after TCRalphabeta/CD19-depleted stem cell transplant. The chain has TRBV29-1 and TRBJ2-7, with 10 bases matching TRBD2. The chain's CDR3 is CSVKSGRAEQYF. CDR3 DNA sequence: TGCAGCGTTAAAAGCGGGAGGGCCGAGCAGTACTTC.